This T cell receptor beta chain was sequenced during a study of blood T cell repertoires in COVID-19. The CDR3 runs 15 residues. The junction had 4 bases not matched to a gene; V was cut back by 5 bases and J by 4 bases. CDR1 SNHLY and CDR2 FYNNEI come from the germline V gene. In terms of age and location, participants ranged from roughly 18 to 95 years and lived in about 25 US areas. Measured with immunoSEQ multiplex PCR; TCRdb has only the in-frame clones, and not every one. The sample shows 400,000 to 550,000 clones, roughly 87% of them seen only once. The TCR sequence derives from a woman aged 18-29 years with acute COVID-19. The chain employs TRBV2 and TRBJ2-2; 10 nucleotides match TRBD1. Sequencing was done on a sample of PBMCs or T cells enriched from blood (not recorded which). CDR3 in amino acids: CASSLDRGLTGELFF. In nucleotides, the CDR3 is TGTGCCAGCAGTCTAGACAGGGGGCTCACCGGGGAGCTGTTTTTT.